Below, one TCR beta chain is given with its context. Its antigen is not identified. Documented time point: baseline, week 1 (first vaccination visit). As to treatment: pre-vaccination baseline after standard-of-care therapy. Diagnosis in the donors showed new WHO grade 3 or 4 astrocytomas that were IDH1-mutant and ATRX-lost. The data originate from a study of a mutant IDH1 vaccine in newly diagnosed glioma. General observations from the study: Across multiple MHC alleles, roughly 93% of patients had vaccine-induced responses.

With V trimmed by 3 bases and J by 1 base, 2 bases remained unmatched. Germline V gene sequence: CDR1 SNHLY, CDR2 FYNNEI. The CDR3 is 14 residues long. Here immunoSEQ multiplex PCR was the method, and the copy in TCRdb shows in-frame clones only, minus some. The repertoire holds about 88,000 clones, around 80% seen once, with roughly 5.3% in the top ten. V gene TRBV2 combines with J gene TRBJ1-2; 7 nucleotides align to TRBD1. Source: PBMCs, taken from a glioma patient treated with radiotherapy, temozolomide or both. This TCR was sampled from a man aged 40-55 years with glioma. Some clones in this sample may be carry-over from other donors' samples. The CDR3 here is CASSDSGGNYGYTF. The CDR3 bases are TGTGCCAGCAGTGATTCAGGGGGTAACTATGGCTACACCTTC.